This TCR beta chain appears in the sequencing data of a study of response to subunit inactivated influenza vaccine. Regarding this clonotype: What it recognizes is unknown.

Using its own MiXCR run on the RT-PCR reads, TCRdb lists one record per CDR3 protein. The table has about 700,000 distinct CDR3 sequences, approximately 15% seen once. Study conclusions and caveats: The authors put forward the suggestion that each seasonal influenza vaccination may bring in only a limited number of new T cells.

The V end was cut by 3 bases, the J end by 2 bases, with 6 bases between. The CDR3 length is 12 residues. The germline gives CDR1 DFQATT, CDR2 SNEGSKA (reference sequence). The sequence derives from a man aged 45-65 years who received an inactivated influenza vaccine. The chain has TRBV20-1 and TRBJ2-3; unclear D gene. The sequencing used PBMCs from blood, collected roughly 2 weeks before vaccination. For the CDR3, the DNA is TGCAGTGCTAGGCAGGACACAGATACGCAGTATTTT. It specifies CSARQDTDTQYF.